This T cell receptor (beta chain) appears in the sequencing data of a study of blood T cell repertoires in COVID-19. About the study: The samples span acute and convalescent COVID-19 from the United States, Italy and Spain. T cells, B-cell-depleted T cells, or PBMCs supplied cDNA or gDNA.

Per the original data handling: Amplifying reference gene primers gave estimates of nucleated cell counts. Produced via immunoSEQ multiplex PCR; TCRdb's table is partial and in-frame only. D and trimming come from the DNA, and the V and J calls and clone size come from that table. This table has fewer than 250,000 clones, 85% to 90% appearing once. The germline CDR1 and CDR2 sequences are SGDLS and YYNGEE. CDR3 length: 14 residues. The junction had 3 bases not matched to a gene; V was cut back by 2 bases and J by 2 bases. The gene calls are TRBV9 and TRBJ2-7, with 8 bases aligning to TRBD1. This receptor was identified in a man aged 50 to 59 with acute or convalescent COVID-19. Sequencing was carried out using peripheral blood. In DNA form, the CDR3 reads TGTGCCAGCAGCGTCGACAGGGGTCCCTACGAGCAGTACTTC. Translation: CASSVDRGPYEQYF.